Presented here are 14 T cell receptor beta chains from one specimen sequenced in a study of blood T cell repertoires in COVID-19 (dated by TCRdb to the early 2020s). The library was prepared using the immunoSEQ multiplex PCR assay. The source is immuneACCESS, and TCRdb retained only in-frame sequences with V and J called. Part of the clones is not carried over; for the studies checked, unresolved V genes explain less than half of this, and the remainder is unexplained. This sample is represented by 150,000 to 200,000 clones; about 93% of them were singletons. Over 3.5% of the sample comes from the top ten. The sample comprised peripheral blood. These receptors originate from a woman aged 50 to 60 with acute or convalescent COVID-19.

V is TRBV18 and J is TRBJ1-5; tentative D call: TRBD1 (6 bases). Per the germline V gene, CDR1 is KGHSH and CDR2 is LQKENI. This CDR3 has 13 amino acids. The V end lost 9 bases, the J end lost 2 bases, and 11 bases lay between the germline ends. The CDR3 spells CASGAGGNQPQHF. The CDR3 DNA follows: TGTGCCAGTGGGGCAGGGGGCAATCAGCCCCAGCATTTT.

V usage is TRBV7-2 and J usage is TRBJ2-7; 9 bases align to TRBD2. V lost 3 bases to trimming and J lost 3 bases; unmatched junction nucleotides: 3. The CDR3 is made up of 14 amino acids. Germline V gene lookup returns CDR1 SGHTA and CDR2 FQGNSA. The CDR3 protein is CASSLSSGGYEQYF. Written as DNA, the CDR3 is TGTGCCAGCAGCTTGAGTAGCGGGGGCTACGAGCAGTACTTC.

V gene TRBV6-1 combines with J gene TRBJ1-2; 10 bases agree with TRBD1. J was trimmed by 8 bases and V by 0 bases; bases with no gene match: 9. This CDR3 comprises 16 residues. Germline-derived CDR1 and CDR2 are MNHNS and SASEGT. The CDR3 nucleotides are TGTGCCAGCAGTGAAGCGTTTACCGGGACAGGGGACGGCTACACCTTC. Amino acids: CASSEAFTGTGDGYTF.

The V call is TRBV29-1, the J call TRBJ1-1, with TRBD1 matching 7 bases. The CDR3 contains 13 residues. Unmatched junction bases numbered 15, after V lost 6 bases and J lost 11 bases. From germline, CDR1 is SQVTM and CDR2 ANQGSEA. The CDR3 bases are TGCAGCGTCACTCGCAACAGGGGTGGTGACGCTTTCTTT. Translation: CSVTRNRGGDAFF.

The chain uses TRBV6-2 or TRBV6-3 and TRBJ2-1; 10 bases match TRBD2. V shed 6 bases, J shed 7 bases, and the junction held 12 bases outside the gene matches. The CDR3 is 16 residues long. Germline CDR1 is MNHEY and CDR2 is SVGEGT. DNA for the CDR3: TGTGCCAGCAGCGACGTAGCGGGAGGTCCTCAAAATGAGCAGTTCTTC. Translation gives CASSDVAGGPQNEQFF.

This rearrangement joins TRBV6-4 to TRBJ2-3; weak D call: TRBD2 (6 bases). The CDR3 covers 15 residues. V lost 3 bases to trimming and J lost 0 bases, with 10 bases between them. Germline lookup yields CDR1 MRHNA and CDR2 SNTAGT. CDR3 sequence (DNA): TGTGCCAGCAGTGAGATAGCGGATAGCACAGATACGCAGTATTTT. Residues: CASSEIADSTDTQYF.

The chain combines TRBV29-1 with TRBJ2-3, with TRBD1 matching over 10 bases. Germline CDR1 SQVTM, CDR2 ANQGSEA. The CDR3 runs to 13 residues. The CDR3 DNA reads TGCAGAGCCCGGGACAGGGGAACAGATACGCAGTATTTT. Its translation: CRARDRGTDTQYF.

V is TRBV10-3 and J is TRBJ1-5, with D possibly matching TRBD1 (5 bases). CDR1 is ENHRY, CDR2 SYGVKD, per germline. V shed 3 bases and J shed 6 bases, with 15 bases lying between them. The CDR3 extends over 15 amino acids. Here the CDR3 DNA reads TGTGCCATCAGTGATTCCTCGGGGAGGGGTCAGCCCCAGCATTTT. It encodes CAISDSSGRGQPQHF.

This chain uses TRBV5-1 with TRBJ1-1, with 7 bases aligning to TRBD1. Trimming took 3 bases from V and 0 from J; bases not matched to a gene: 5. The CDR3 is 15 amino acids. Germline lookup yields CDR1 SGHRS and CDR2 YFSETQ. CDR3 DNA: TGCGCCAGCAGCTCCCGACAGGGACTGAACACTGAAGCTTTCTTT. Translation: CASSSRQGLNTEAFF.

The chain recombines TRBV14 with TRBJ2-7; 7 nucleotides match TRBD1. Germline V gene sequence: CDR1 SGHDN, CDR2 FVKESK. The CDR3 is 17 amino acids. V shed 4 bases, J shed 2 bases, and the junction held 14 bases outside the gene matches. The CDR3, as DNA: TGTGCCAGCAGCCCCTTTAACCTCCGGGACAGCGCCTACGAGCAGTACTTC. Its translation is CASSPFNLRDSAYEQYF.

This clone has only one observation. The chain uses TRBV5-1 and TRBJ1-2; D is possibly TRBD1 (6 bases). CDR3 length: 13 residues. Germline V gene data show CDR1 as SGHRS and CDR2 as YFSETQ. V was pared by 4 bases and J by 5 bases, with 12 bases between. The CDR3 DNA follows: TGCGCCAGCAGCCCCCAGGGGCAATATGGCTACACCTTC. Encoded protein: CASSPQGQYGYTF.

As DNA, the CDR3 is TGTGCCAGCTCACCATCGGGGGGGAACTATGGCTACACCTTC. Translation gives CASSPSGGNYGYTF. This chain links TRBV18 with TRBJ1-2, with a tentative D call TRBD1 (5 bases). The CDR3 runs 14 residues. Trimming cost V 2 bases and J 2 bases, with 9 bases left between them. Germline CDR1 KGHSH, CDR2 LQKENI.

The chain couples TRBV19 to TRBJ2-1, with TRBD1 identical over 9 bases. V gave up 5 bases and J gave up 5 bases; unmatched junction bases: 7. From germline, CDR1 is LNHDA and CDR2 SQIVND (reference sequence). This CDR3 contains 15 residues. CDR3 protein: CASSRDREGNNEQFF. The DNA of the CDR3 is TGTGCCAGTAGTCGGGACAGGGAGGGAAACAATGAGCAGTTCTTC.

The chain links TRBV5-1 to TRBJ2-5; TRBD2 agrees at 10 bases. Germline V lookup: CDR1 SGHRS, CDR2 YFSETQ. The CDR3 contains 15 residues. V shed 0 bases and J 4 bases; nucleotides not matched to a gene: 3. The CDR3 sequence: CASSLAAGGRETQYF. CDR3 coding DNA: TGCGCCAGCAGCTTGGCAGCGGGGGGGAGAGAGACCCAGTACTTC.